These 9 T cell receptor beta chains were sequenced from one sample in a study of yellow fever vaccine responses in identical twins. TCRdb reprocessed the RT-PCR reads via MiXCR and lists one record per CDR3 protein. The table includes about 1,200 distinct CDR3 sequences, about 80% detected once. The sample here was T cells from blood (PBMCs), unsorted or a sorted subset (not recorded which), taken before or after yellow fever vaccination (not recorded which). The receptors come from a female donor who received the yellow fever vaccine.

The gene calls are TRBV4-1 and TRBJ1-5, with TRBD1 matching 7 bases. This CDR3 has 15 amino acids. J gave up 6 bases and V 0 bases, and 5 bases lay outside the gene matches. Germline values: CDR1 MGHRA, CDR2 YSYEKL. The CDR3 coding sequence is TGCGCCAGCAGCCAAGAGGCAGGGGGTGGTCAGCCCCAGCATTTT. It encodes CASSQEAGGGQPQHF.

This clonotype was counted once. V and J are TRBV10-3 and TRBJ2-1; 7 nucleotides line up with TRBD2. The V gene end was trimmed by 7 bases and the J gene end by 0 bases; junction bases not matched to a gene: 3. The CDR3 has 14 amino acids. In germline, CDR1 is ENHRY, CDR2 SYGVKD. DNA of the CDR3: TGTGCCATCATGGGGGGGAGCTCCTACAATGAGCAGTTCTTC. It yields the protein CAIMGGSSYNEQFF.

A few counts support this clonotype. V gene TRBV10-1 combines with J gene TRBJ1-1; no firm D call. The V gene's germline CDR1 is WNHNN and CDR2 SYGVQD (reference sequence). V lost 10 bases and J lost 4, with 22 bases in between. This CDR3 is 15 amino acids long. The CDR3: CATPPGSPLGTEAFF. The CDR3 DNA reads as TGCGCCACACCCCCCGGGTCGCCCCTGGGCACTGAAGCTTTCTTT.

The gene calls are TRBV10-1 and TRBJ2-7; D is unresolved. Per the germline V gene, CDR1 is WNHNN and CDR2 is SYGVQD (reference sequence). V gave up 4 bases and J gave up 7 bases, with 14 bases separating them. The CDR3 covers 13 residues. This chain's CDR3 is CASSGPRRREQYV. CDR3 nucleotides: TGCGCCAGCAGTGGACCCCGACGTCGGGAGCAGTACGTC.

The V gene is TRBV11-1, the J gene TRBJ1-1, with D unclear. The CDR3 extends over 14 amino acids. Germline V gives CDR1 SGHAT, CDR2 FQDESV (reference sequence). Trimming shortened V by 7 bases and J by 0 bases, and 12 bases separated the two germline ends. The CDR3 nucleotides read TGTGCCAGCACCAATCTTCCCATGAACACTGAAGCTTTCTTT. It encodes CASTNLPMNTEAFF.

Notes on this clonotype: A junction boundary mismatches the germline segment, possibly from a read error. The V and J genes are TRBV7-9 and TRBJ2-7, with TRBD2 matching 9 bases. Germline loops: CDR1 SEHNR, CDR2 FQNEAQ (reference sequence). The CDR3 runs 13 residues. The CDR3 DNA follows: TGTGCCAGCAGCCTAGCGGGATCCTACGAGCAGTACTTC. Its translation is CASSLAGSYEQYF. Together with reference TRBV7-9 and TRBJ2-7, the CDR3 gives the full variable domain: DTGVSQNPRHKITKRGQNVTFRCDPISEHNRLYWYRQTLGQGPEFLTYFQNEAQLEKSRLLSDRFSAERPKGSFSTLEIQRTEQGDSAMYLCASSLAGSYEQYFGPGTRLTVT.

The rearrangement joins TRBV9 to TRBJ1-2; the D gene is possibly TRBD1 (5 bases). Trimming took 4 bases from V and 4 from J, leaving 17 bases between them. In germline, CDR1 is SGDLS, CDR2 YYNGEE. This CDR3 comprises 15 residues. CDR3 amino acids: CASSPRTMGGYGYTF. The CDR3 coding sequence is TGTGCCAGCAGCCCTCGCACGATGGGGGGCTATGGCTACACCTTC.

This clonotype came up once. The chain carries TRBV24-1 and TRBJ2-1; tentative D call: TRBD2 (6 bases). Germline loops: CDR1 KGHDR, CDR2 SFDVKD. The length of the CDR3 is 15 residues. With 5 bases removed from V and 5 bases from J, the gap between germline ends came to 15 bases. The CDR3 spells CATSGRGMRNNEQFF. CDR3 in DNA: TGTGCCACCAGTGGTCGGGGGATGAGGAACAATGAGCAGTTCTTC.

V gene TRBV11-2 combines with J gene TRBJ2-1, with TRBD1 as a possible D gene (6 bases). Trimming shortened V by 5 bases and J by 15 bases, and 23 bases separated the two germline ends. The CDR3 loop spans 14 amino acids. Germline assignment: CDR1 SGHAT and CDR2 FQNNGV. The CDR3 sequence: CASSERTDSNWRFF. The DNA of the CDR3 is TGTGCCAGCAGCGAGCGGACAGACTCAAATTGGCGGTTCTTC.